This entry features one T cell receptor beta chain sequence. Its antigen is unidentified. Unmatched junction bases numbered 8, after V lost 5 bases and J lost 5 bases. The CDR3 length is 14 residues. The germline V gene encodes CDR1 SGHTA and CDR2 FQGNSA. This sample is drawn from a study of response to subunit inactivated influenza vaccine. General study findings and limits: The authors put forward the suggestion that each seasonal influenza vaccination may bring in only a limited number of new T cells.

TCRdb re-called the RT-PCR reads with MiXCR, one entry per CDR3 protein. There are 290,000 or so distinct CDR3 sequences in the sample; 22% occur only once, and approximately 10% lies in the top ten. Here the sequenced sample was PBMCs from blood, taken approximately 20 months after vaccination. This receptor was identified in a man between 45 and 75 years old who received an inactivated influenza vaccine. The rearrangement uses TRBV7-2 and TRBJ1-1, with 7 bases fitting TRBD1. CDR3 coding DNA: TGTGCCAGCAGCACCCGGACAGGCCTGACTGAAGCTTTCTTT. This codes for CASSTRTGLTEAFF.